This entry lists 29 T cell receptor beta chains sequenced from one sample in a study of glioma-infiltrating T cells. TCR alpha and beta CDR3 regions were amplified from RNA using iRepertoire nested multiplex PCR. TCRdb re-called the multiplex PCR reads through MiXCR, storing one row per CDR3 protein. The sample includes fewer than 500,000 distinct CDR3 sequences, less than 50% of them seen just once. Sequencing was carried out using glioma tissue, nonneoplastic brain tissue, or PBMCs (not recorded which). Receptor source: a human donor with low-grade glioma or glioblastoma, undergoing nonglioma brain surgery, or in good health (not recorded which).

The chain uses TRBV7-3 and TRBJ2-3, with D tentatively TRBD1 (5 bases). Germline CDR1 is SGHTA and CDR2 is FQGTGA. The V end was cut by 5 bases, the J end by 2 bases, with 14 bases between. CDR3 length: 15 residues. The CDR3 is CASSRQPGITDTQYF. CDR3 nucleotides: TGTGCCAGCAGCCGCCAACCAGGGATCACAGATACGCAGTATTTT.

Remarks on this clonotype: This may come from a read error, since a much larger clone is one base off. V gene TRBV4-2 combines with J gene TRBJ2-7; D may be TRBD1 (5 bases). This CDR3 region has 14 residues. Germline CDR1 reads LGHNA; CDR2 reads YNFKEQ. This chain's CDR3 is CASNQLGDSYEQYF. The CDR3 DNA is TGTGCCAGCAACCAATTAGGGGACTCCTACGAGCAGTACTTC.

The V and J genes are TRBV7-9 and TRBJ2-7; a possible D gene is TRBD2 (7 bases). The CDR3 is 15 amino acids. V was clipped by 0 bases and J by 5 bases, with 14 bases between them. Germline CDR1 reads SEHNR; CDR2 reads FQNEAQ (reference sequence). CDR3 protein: CASSLAIGEGDEQYF. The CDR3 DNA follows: TGTGCCAGCAGCTTAGCGATCGGGGAGGGGGACGAGCAGTACTTC.

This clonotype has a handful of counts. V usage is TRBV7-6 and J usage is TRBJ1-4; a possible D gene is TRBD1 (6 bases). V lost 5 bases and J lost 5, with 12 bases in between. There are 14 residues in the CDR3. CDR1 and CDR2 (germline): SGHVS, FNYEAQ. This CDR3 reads CASSVGRGNEKLFF. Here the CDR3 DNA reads TGTGCCAGCAGCGTCGGGAGGGGGAATGAAAAACTGTTTTTT.

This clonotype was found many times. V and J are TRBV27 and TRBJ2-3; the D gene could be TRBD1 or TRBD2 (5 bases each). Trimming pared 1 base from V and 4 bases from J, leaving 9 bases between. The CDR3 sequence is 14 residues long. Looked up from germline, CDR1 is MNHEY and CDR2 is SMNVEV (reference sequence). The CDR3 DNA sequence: TGTGCCAGCAGTTTATGGGGGATGGCAGATACGCAGTATTTT. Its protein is CASSLWGMADTQYF.

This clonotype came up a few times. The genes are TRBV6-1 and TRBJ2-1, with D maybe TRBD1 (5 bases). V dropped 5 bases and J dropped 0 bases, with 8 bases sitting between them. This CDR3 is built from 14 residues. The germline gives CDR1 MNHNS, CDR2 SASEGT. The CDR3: CASSFQGSYNEQFF. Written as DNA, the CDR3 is TGTGCCAGCAGTTTTCAGGGCTCCTACAATGAGCAGTTCTTC.

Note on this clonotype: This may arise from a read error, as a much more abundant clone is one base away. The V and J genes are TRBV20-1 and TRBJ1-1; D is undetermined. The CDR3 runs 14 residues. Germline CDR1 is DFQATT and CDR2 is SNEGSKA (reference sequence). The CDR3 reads CSVRDRAGIPEAFF. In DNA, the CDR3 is TGCAGTGTTAGAGATCGGGCAGGCATCCCTGAAGCTTTCTTT.

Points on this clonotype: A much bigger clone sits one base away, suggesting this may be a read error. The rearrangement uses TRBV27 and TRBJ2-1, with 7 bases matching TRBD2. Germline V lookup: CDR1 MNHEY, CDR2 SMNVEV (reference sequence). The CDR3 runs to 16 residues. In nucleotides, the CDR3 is TGTGCCAGCAGTTTACGGCTAGCGGATGGCTACAATGAGCAGCTCTTC. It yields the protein CASSLRLADGYNEQLF.

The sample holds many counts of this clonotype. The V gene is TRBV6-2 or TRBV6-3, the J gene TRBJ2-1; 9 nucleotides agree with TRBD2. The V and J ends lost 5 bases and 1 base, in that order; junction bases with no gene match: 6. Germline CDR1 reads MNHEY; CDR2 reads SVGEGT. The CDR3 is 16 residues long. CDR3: CASSPMAGGSYNEQFF. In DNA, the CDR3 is TGTGCCAGCAGTCCCATGGCGGGAGGGTCCTACAATGAGCAGTTCTTC.

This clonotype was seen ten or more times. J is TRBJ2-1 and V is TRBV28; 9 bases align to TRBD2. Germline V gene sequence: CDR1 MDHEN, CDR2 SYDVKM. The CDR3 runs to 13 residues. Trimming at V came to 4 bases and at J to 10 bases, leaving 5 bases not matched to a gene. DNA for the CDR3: TGTGCCAGCAGTTCCCTAGCGGGAAACGAGCAGTTCTTC. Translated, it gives CASSSLAGNEQFF.

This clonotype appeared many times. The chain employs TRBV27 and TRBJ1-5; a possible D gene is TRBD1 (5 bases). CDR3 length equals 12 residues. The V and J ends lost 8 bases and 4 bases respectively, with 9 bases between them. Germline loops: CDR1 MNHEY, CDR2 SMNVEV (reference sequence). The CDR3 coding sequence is TGTGCCAGCGCAAAGGGGAATCAGCCCCAGCATTTT. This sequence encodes CASAKGNQPQHF.

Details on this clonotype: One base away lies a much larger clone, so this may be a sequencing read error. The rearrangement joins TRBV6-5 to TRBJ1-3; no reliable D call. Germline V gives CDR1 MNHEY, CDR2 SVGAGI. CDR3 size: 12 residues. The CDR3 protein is CANRGPGNTVYF. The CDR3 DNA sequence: TGTGCCAACAGAGGGCCTGGAAACACCGTATATTTT.

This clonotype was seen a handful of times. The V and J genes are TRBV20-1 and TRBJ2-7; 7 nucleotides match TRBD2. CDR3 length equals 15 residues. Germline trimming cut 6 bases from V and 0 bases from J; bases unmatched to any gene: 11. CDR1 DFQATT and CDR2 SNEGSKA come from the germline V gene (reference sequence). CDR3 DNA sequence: TGCAGTGCCCCACGACCTAGCGGAATCTCCTACGAGCAGTACTTC. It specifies CSAPRPSGISYEQYF.

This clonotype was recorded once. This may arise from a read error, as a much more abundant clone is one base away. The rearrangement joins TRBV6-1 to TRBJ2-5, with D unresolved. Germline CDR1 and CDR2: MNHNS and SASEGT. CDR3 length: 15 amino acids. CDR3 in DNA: TGTGCCAGCAGCTTAGACGACTCCACCCAAGAGGCCCAGTACTTC. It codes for CASSLDDSTQEAQYF.

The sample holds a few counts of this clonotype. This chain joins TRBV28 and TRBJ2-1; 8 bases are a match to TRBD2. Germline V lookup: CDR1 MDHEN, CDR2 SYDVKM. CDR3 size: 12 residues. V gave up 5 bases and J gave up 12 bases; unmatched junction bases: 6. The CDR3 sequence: CASSPGTRWQFF. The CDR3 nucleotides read TGTGCCAGCAGTCCTGGGACTAGGTGGCAGTTCTTC.

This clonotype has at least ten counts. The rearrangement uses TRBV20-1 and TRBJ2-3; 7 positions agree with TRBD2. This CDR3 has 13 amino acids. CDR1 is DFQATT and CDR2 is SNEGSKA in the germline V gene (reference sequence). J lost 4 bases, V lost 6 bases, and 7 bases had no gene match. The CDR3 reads CSASGLDPDTQYF. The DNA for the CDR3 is TGCAGTGCATCCGGACTAGACCCAGATACGCAGTATTTT.

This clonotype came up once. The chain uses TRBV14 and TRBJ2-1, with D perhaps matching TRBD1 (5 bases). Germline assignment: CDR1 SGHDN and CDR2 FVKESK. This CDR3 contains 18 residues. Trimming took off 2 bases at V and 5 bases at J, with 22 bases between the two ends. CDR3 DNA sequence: TGTGCCAGCAGCCAATTAGTGAGCCAGGCCCTAGGGGACAATGAGCAGTTCTTC. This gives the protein CASSQLVSQALGDNEQFF.

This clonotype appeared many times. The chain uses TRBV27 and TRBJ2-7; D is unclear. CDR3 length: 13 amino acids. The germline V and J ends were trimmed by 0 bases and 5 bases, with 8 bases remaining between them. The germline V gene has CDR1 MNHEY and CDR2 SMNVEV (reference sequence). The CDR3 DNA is TGTGCCAGCAGTTTATCGGGCAGAAACGAGCAGTACTTC. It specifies CASSLSGRNEQYF.

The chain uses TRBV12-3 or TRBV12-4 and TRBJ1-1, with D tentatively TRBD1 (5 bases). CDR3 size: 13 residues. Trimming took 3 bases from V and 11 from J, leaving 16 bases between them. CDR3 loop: CASSFPPSGRAFF. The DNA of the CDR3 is TGTGCCAGCAGTTTCCCCCCTTCGGGGCGGGCTTTCTTT.

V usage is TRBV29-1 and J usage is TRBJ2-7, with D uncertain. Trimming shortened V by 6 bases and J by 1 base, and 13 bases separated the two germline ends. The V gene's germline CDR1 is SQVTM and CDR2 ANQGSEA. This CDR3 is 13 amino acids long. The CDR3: CSVLPGGSYEQYF. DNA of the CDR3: TGCAGCGTCCTCCCCGGTGGATCCTACGAGCAGTACTTC.

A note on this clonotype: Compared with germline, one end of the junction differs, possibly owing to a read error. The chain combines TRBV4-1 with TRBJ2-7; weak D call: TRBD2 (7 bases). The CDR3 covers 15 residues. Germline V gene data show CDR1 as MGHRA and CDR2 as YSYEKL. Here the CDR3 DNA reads TGCGCCGGCAGCCCGGAGGGGGGGAGGGCCTACGAGCAGTACTTC. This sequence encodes CAGSPEGGRAYEQYF.

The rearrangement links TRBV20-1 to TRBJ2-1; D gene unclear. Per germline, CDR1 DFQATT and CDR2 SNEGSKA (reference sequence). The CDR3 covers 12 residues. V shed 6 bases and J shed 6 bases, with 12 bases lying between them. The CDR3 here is CSAGLRANEQFF. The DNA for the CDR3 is TGCAGTGCGGGCCTCCGAGCCAATGAGCAGTTCTTC.

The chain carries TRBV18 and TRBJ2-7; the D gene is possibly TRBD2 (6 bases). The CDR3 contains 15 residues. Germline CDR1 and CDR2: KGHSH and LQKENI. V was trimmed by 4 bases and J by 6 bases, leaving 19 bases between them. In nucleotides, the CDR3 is TGTGCCAGCTCACTACCCGCAGGACTAAGTCTCGAGCAGTACTTC. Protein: CASSLPAGLSLEQYF.

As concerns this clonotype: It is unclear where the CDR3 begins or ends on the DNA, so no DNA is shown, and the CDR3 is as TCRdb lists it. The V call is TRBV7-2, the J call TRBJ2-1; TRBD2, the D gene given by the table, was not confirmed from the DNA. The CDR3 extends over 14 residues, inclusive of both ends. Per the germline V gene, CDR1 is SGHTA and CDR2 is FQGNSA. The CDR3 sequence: CASSWASGSNELFF.

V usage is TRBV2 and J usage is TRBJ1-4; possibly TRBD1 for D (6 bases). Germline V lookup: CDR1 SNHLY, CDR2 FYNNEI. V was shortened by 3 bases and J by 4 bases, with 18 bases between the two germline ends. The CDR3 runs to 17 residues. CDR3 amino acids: CASSERGGTDHNEKLFF. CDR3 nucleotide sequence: TGTGCCAGCAGTGAGAGGGGGGGCACCGACCATAATGAAAAACTGTTTTTT.

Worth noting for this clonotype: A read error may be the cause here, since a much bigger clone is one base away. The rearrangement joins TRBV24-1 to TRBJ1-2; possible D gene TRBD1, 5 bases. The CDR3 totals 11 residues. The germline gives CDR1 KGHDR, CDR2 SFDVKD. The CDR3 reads CATSAGLGNTF. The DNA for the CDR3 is TGTGCCACCAGTGCAGGGCTTGGCAACACCTTC.

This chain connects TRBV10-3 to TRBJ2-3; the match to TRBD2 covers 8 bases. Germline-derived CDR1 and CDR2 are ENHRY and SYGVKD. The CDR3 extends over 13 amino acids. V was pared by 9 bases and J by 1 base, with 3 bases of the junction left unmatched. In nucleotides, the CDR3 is TGTGCCATTACTAGCGGCCGCACAGATACGCAGTATTTT. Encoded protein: CAITSGRTDTQYF.

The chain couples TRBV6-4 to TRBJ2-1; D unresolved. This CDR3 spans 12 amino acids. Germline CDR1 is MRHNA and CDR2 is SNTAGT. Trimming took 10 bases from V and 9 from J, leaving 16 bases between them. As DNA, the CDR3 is TGTGCCACGGCCGAGCTCGTCGGTGAGCAGTTCTTC. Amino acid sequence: CATAELVGEQFF.

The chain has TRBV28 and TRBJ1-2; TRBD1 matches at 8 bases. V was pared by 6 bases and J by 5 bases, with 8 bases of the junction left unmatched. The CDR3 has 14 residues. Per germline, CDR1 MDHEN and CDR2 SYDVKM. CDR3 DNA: TGTGCCAGCAGCCTGGGACAGGCCGGGTATGGCTACACCTTC. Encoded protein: CASSLGQAGYGYTF.